The 16 T cell receptor beta chains below come from one sample, sequenced in a study of T cells in Graves' hyperthyroidism and ophthalmopathy. Authors of the study amplified TCR beta CDR3 regions from RNA transcripts. HTBI primers drove first-round RT-PCR of the TCR CDR3. MiXCR, applied by TCRdb to the multiplex PCR reads, yields one record per CDR3 protein. Of approximately 560,000 distinct CDR3 sequences detected, 35% to 55% appear once; the ten largest clones hold approximately 8.2%. Sequenced input: peripheral blood or thyroid tissue (not recorded which). These receptors came from a woman aged 18 to 35 with Graves' hyperthyroidism.

V usage is TRBV19 and J usage is TRBJ2-7; TRBD1 matches 8 bases. The CDR3 is 14 amino acids. Germline CDR1 is LNHDA and CDR2 is SQIVND (reference sequence). V was pared by 4 bases and J by 3 bases, with 5 bases of the junction left unmatched. Here the CDR3 DNA reads TGTGCCAGTAGTAAAAAGACAGGGGACTACGAGCAGTACTTC. Its protein is CASSKKTGDYEQYF.

Comments on this clonotype: A much larger clone is a single base away; this may be a read error. V gene TRBV29-1 combines with J gene TRBJ1-6; D not certain. From germline, CDR1 is SQVTM and CDR2 ANQGSEA. The CDR3 sequence is 13 residues long. With 6 bases removed from V and 7 bases from J, the gap between germline ends came to 13 bases. The CDR3 here is CSVADGSNSPLHF. The CDR3 region has the DNA TGCAGCGTCGCCGACGGATCGAATTCACCCCTCCACTTT.

This clonotype came up many times. The genes are TRBV19 and TRBJ1-2; TRBD1 is a possible D gene (6 bases). The germline V gene has CDR1 LNHDA and CDR2 SQIVND (reference sequence). Between the trimmed V and J ends, which lost 3 bases and 7 bases, there was a span of 12 bases. The CDR3 sequence is 13 residues long. The CDR3 coding sequence is TGTGCCAGTAGTATGAACAGGGTTTTTGGCTACACCTTC. The encoded protein is CASSMNRVFGYTF.

This clonotype was counted a few times. The genes are TRBV7-2 and TRBJ2-7; 11 bases fit TRBD1. There are 15 residues in the CDR3. CDR1 and CDR2 (germline): SGHTA, FQGNSA. The ends lost 4 bases at V and 6 bases at J; junction bases unmatched: 8. The CDR3 loop is CASSSRHGTGGEQYF. The CDR3 DNA reads as TGTGCCAGCAGCTCCCGCCACGGGACAGGGGGCGAGCAGTACTTC. The whole variable domain, remainder taken from reference TRBV7-2 and TRBJ2-7, is GAGVSQSPSNKVTEKGKDVELRCDPISGHTALYWYRQSLGQGLEFLIYFQGNSAPDKSGLPSDRFSAERTGGSVSTLTIQRTQQEDSAVYLCASSSRHGTGGEQYFGPGTRLTVT.

This clonotype showed up just a few times. The chain has TRBV9 and TRBJ1-2; no clear D gene. Trimming pared 3 bases from V and 0 bases from J, leaving 9 bases between. There are 14 residues in the CDR3. Germline V gene sequence: CDR1 SGDLS, CDR2 YYNGEE. CDR3 DNA: TGTGCCAGCAGCGAGGGCTTCCCTAACTATGGCTACACCTTC. It yields the protein CASSEGFPNYGYTF.

This chain joins TRBV9 and TRBJ1-6, with D possibly matching TRBD1 (5 bases). The CDR3 extends over 18 amino acids. Germline V lookup: CDR1 SGDLS, CDR2 YYNGEE. Trimming stripped 4 bases from V and 7 bases from J, with 24 bases between. The CDR3 bases are TGTGCCAGCAGCCCAAACCGAGAGACAGCGTGGTGGAATTCACCCCTCCACTTT. The encoded protein is CASSPNRETAWWNSPLHF.

This clonotype was seen ten or more times. CDR3 nucleotide sequence: TGTGCCACCAGTGAGACAGGGGTGTACGAGCAGTACTTC. This gives the protein CATSETGVYEQYF. The V gene is TRBV24-1, the J gene TRBJ2-7; 8 bases are a match to TRBD1. This CDR3 region has 13 residues. Per the germline V gene, CDR1 is KGHDR and CDR2 is SFDVKD. V trimming: 4 bases; J trimming: 4 bases; junction bases outside the gene matches: 2.

This chain links TRBV25-1 with TRBJ1-2; 9 bases agree with TRBD1. The germline V gene encodes CDR1 MGHDK and CDR2 SYGVNS. J gave up 4 bases and V 5 bases, and 5 bases lay outside the gene matches. The CDR3 covers 14 residues. The DNA for the CDR3 is TGTGCCAGCAGTATGGACAGGGGAGGCTATGGCTACACCTTC. Encoded protein: CASSMDRGGYGYTF.

This clonotype was counted between two and nine times. The V and J genes are TRBV19 and TRBJ1-1, with a tentative D call TRBD1 (6 bases). Germline V gives CDR1 LNHDA, CDR2 SQIVND (reference sequence). The length of the CDR3 is 15 residues. Trimming pared 4 bases from V and 1 base from J, leaving 13 bases between. CDR3 sequence reads: CASSTTGGWNTEAFF. CDR3 nucleotide sequence: TGTGCCAGTAGTACGACAGGTGGCTGGAACACTGAAGCTTTCTTT.

This chain connects TRBV10-3 to TRBJ1-3, with 9 positions matching TRBD1. V was clipped by 3 bases and J by 7 bases; unmatched bases: 7. Germline CDR1 is ENHRY and CDR2 is SYGVKD. The CDR3 sequence is 15 residues long. The CDR3 spells CAISEGQGIMNTIYF. The CDR3, as DNA: TGTGCCATCAGTGAAGGACAGGGGATCATGAACACCATATATTTT.

About this clonotype itself: One end of the junction fails to match germline, which may point to a read error. The rearrangement uses TRBV10-3 and TRBJ2-5; 11 positions agree with TRBD2. CDR3 size: 17 residues. Germline CDR1 and CDR2: ENHRY and SYGVKD. The CDR3 loop is CASSYAGLAARWETQYF. The CDR3 DNA sequence: TGTGCCAGCAGTTACGCGGGACTAGCGGCGAGGTGGGAGACCCAGTACTTC.

This clonotype was seen ten or more times. CDR3 DNA sequence: TGCAGCGCCGCATGGGGGTTGGGCACTGAAGCTTTCTTT. Its protein is CSAAWGLGTEAFF. J is TRBJ1-1 and V is TRBV29-1, with D maybe TRBD1 (5 bases). This CDR3 is 13 amino acids long. V lost 7 bases and J 4 bases, leaving 16 bases between the germline ends. Germline V gene sequence: CDR1 SQVTM, CDR2 ANQGSEA.

This rearrangement joins TRBV4-3 to TRBJ1-1; D is perhaps TRBD1 (5 bases). The CDR3 consists of 16 residues. CDR1 is LGHNA, CDR2 YSLEER, per germline. V was trimmed by 4 bases and J by 1 base, leaving 16 bases between them. The CDR3 region has the DNA TGCGCCAGCAGCCTGTCCCCGGGACCCTCGAACACTGAAGCTTTCTTT. Translation: CASSLSPGPSNTEAFF.

The rearrangement uses TRBV11-2 and TRBJ1-2; possible D gene TRBD1, 5 bases. Germline CDR1 reads SGHAT; CDR2 reads FQNNGV. V lost 5 bases to trimming and J lost 5 bases, with 12 bases between them. CDR3 length: 13 amino acids. The CDR3 reads CASSRGVGYGYTF. For the CDR3, the DNA is TGTGCCAGCAGCCGGGGGGTGGGGTATGGCTACACCTTC.

The genes are TRBV2 and TRBJ1-1; maybe TRBD1 (5 bases). The germline gives CDR1 SNHLY, CDR2 FYNNEI. The CDR3 extends over 14 amino acids. The V gene lost 11 bases and the J gene lost 3 bases, with 19 bases spanning the gap. The CDR3 reads CAGTLGLGDTEAFF. In nucleotides, the CDR3 is TGTGCCGGCACTCTGGGGCTGGGGGACACTGAAGCTTTCTTT.

The J gene is TRBJ2-7, the V gene TRBV25-1; 11 bases are shared with TRBD2. Germline values: CDR1 MGHDK, CDR2 SYGVNS. This CDR3 is built from 15 residues. V trimming: 8 bases; J trimming: 1 base; junction bases outside the gene matches: 7. DNA for the CDR3: TGTGCCAGCGTTGAGACTAGCGGGAAATCCTACGAGCAGTACTTC. Residues: CASVETSGKSYEQYF.